Listed below are T cell receptor beta chains from one sample, sequenced in a study of response to subunit inactivated influenza vaccine. A single record per CDR3 protein comes from TCRdb applying MiXCR to the RT-PCR reads. The sample shows around 710,000 distinct CDR3 sequences, more than 11% of them seen only once. Source: PBMCs from blood, taken less than 15 days before vaccination. The receptor set was obtained from a middle-aged man who received an inactivated influenza vaccine. Both conserved end residues are part of each CDR3. Each record gives: V gene, D gene, J gene, clone size, CDR3 length, CDR3 DNA, CDR3 protein. The D gene is left open where the match is weak. Some rows mark clone size as missing; the rest say once, few, many or name a class of expanded clone.

>TRBV2|.|TRBJ1-5|.|15
TGTGCCAGCAGAACCGGGACACAAGCTAATCAGCCCCAGCATTTT
CASRTGTQANQPQHF
>TRBV20-1|TRBD2|TRBJ2-1|.|14
TGCAGTGCTACCGGGACTAGCGGCGTCAATGAGCAGTTCTTC
CSATGTSGVNEQFF
>TRBV15|.|TRBJ2-3|many|13
TGTGCCACCAGCAGAGCTGGGTCGGATACGCAGTATTTT
CATSRAGSDTQYF
>TRBV6-1|.|TRBJ2-3|few|14
TGTGCCAGCAGATCGGGGCCCAGGGCAGATACGCAGTATTTT
CASRSGPRADTQYF
>TRBV20-1|TRBD1|TRBJ1-3|once|16
TGCAGTGCAGTCGGACAGGGACTAAGCTCTGGAAACACCATATATTTT
CSAVGQGLSSGNTIYF
>TRBV7-2|TRBD2|TRBJ2-1|few|15
TGTGCCAGCAGCTCGGGGGGAGGCCCCTACAATGAGCAGTTCTTC
CASSSGGGPYNEQFF
>TRBV7-3|.|TRBJ2-5|.|13
TGTGCCAGCAGCTCCATTCCCGAAGAGACCCAGTACTTC
CASSSIPEETQYF
>TRBV10-3|TRBD2|TRBJ2-7|.|15
TGTGCCATCAGTGAGTTTACTAGCGGGACCTACGAGCAGTACTTC
CAISEFTSGTYEQYF
>TRBV6-1|.|TRBJ1-5|few|14
TGTGCCAGCAGTGAAAGGGAGGGGAGACAGCCCCAGCATTTT
CASSEREGRQPQHF
>TRBV12-3/TRBV12-4|TRBD2|TRBJ2-7|.|14
TGTGCCAGCAGCCCAGGACTAGCTCCCCCGGAGCAGTACTTC
CASSPGLAPPEQYF
>TRBV7-9|.|TRBJ2-5|few|13
TGTGCCAGCATTGCAGGGGCTGGAGAGACCCAGTACTTC
CASIAGAGETQYF
>TRBV5-1|TRBD2|TRBJ2-1|few|14
TGCGCCAGCAGCTTCGGGACTAGCGGGCATGAGCAGTTCTTC
CASSFGTSGHEQFF
>TRBV4-1|TRBD2|TRBJ2-1|many|16
TGCGCCAGCAGCCAAACAAGCGGGGGGGCCGTAGGTGAGCAGTTCTTC
CASSQTSGGAVGEQFF
>TRBV20-1|.|TRBJ2-3|.|12
TGCAGTGCCGCCCCCAGCACAGATACGCAGTATTTT
CSAAPSTDTQYF
>TRBV12-3/TRBV12-4|TRBD2|TRBJ2-7|.|16
TGTGCCAGCAAGGGTAGGACTAGCGGGGAAGTAAACGAGCAGTACTTC
CASKGRTSGEVNEQYF
>TRBV7-3|.|TRBJ2-3|.|15
TGTGCCAGCAGGTCCCCCGGGACAATCACAGATACGCAGTATTTT
CASRSPGTITDTQYF
>TRBV3-1|.|TRBJ2-1|.|18
TGTGCCAGCAGCCAAGAGGGATCTCTCCGAAATTCCTACAATGAGCAGTTCTTC
CASSQEGSLRNSYNEQFF
>TRBV7-9|.|TRBJ1-2|few|9
TGTGCCAGCAGCCCGTACATCCTCTTC
CASSPYILF
>TRBV5-6|.|TRBJ1-2|few|13
TGTGCCAGCAGCCCCGGGTCCGGGTATGGCTACACCTTC
CASSPGSGYGYTF
>TRBV28|.|TRBJ2-1|.|15
TGTGCCAGCGGCAATGTTGGGGGGGCAGTCAATGAGCAGTTCTTC
CASGNVGGAVNEQFF
>TRBV7-9|.|TRBJ2-1|many|12
TGTGCCAGCAGCCTCCCCCACAATGAGCAGTTCTTC
CASSLPHNEQFF
>TRBV5-1|TRBD1|TRBJ2-5|many|14
TGCGCCAGCAGCTTGTGGACAGGTCAAGAGACCCAGTACTTC
CASSLWTGQETQYF
>TRBV15|TRBD1|TRBJ1-1|few|15
TGTGCCACCAGCCTGGACAGGGGGCGGAACACTGAAGCTTTCTTT
CATSLDRGRNTEAFF
>TRBV6-2/TRBV6-3|.|TRBJ2-1|few|14
TGTGCCAGCAGTGAGTACAGGGTAAGGAATGAGCAGTTCTTC
CASSEYRVRNEQFF
>TRBV28|.|TRBJ2-1|.|14
TGTGCCAGCATCGGGGAACCCTCGTACAATGAGCAGTTCTTC
CASIGEPSYNEQFF
>TRBV14|.|TRBJ2-5|many|15
TGTGCCAGCAGCCCACGACTTTACAGCGTGGAGACCCAGTACTTC
CASSPRLYSVETQYF
>TRBV20-1|.|TRBJ2-6|.|15
TGCAGTGCAAGACTTAGCTTCTCTGGGGCCAACGTCCTGACTTTC
CSARLSFSGANVLTF
>TRBV5-1|.|TRBJ1-2|few|13
TGCGCCAGCAGCCCCCGAGCAGGGGATGGCTACACCTTC
CASSPRAGDGYTF
>TRBV5-1|.|TRBJ2-7|few|14
TGCGCCAGCAGCCCGGCGGACGGGAACTACGAGCAGTACTTC
CASSPADGNYEQYF
>TRBV9|.|TRBJ2-3|.|14
TGTGCCAGCAGCGTAGTCCCGAGCACAGATACGCAGTATTTT
CASSVVPSTDTQYF
>TRBV13|.|TRBJ1-3|few|13
TGTGCCAGCAGCCTGGGCTATGGGAACACCATATATTTT
CASSLGYGNTIYF
>TRBV2|.|TRBJ1-5|.|13
TGTGCCAGCAGCTACCCGGGCTATCAGCCCCAGCATTTT
CASSYPGYQPQHF
>TRBV7-9|TRBD2|TRBJ2-1|.|16
TGTGCCAGCAGCAAGGGACTAGCGGGAGGCGACAATGAGCAGTTCTTC
CASSKGLAGGDNEQFF
>TRBV20-1|.|TRBJ1-6|few|14
TGCAGTGCTAGAGATTTGGGGAGAGGTTCACCCCTCCACTTT
CSARDLGRGSPLHF
>TRBV20-1|.|TRBJ2-1|few|14
TGCAGTGCTCAGAGAGGGCCCCGGCACAATGAGCAGTTCTTC
CSAQRGPRHNEQFF
>TRBV10-3|.|TRBJ2-4|many|17
TGTGCCATCAGTGAGTCGTTCGAAGCTTCGGGGCGAAACATTCAGTACTTC
CAISESFEASGRNIQYF
>TRBV29-1|.|TRBJ1-5|few|12
TGCAGCGTTGGCATCCACAATCAGCCCCAGCATTTT
CSVGIHNQPQHF
>TRBV6-2/TRBV6-3|.|TRBJ2-7|few|12
TGTGCCAGCAGTTTTCCGGTAAACGAGCAGTACTTC
CASSFPVNEQYF
>TRBV11-2|.|TRBJ2-6|few|16
TGTGCCAGCAGAACAATAAGGGAAGCTGGGGCCAACGTCCTGACTTTC
CASRTIREAGANVLTF
>TRBV27|TRBD1|TRBJ2-5|many|16
TGTGCCAGCTTCATCCTCTACAGGGGGCGCAGAGAGACCCAGTACTTC
CASFILYRGRRETQYF
>TRBV6-2/TRBV6-3|TRBD2|TRBJ2-5|few|15
TGTGCCAGCAGTTACCTTGGACTAGCTACGGAGACCCAGTACTTC
CASSYLGLATETQYF
>TRBV14|TRBD1|TRBJ2-7|.|17
TGTGCCAGCAGCCAAAACGCCCCGGGACAGGGGTCCTACGAGCAGTACTTC
CASSQNAPGQGSYEQYF
>TRBV5-1|TRBD1|TRBJ2-1|.|15
TGCGCCAGCAGCCCTGAACAGGGGGCCTACAATGAGCAGTTCTTC
CASSPEQGAYNEQFF
>TRBV28|TRBD2|TRBJ2-5|.|16
TGTGCCAGCAGTTTTTCCGGGACTAGCGGGATGAAGACCCAGTACTTC
CASSFSGTSGMKTQYF
>TRBV11-3|TRBD2|TRBJ2-3|.|15
TGTGCCAGCAGCTTCGCGGGGGGGCCGACAGATACGCAGTATTTT
CASSFAGGPTDTQYF
>TRBV20-1|.|TRBJ1-1|.|16
TGCAGTGCTAGAGGAGGGCCGGACAACGCGAACACTGAAGCTTTCTTT
CSARGGPDNANTEAFF
>TRBV12-3/TRBV12-4|.|TRBJ2-7|few|14
TGTGCCAGCAGTAACCGGGAACAGCCTTACGAGCAGTACTTC
CASSNREQPYEQYF
>TRBV4-3|.|TRBJ2-1|.|17
TGCGCCAGCAGCCAATCAGAGATATTCGGATCCTACAATGAGCAGTTCTTC
CASSQSEIFGSYNEQFF
>TRBV4-3|.|TRBJ2-3|many|14
TGCGCCAGCAGCCAAGGCTCAAGTACAGATACGCAGTATTTT
CASSQGSSTDTQYF
>TRBV5-1|TRBD2|TRBJ2-1|.|15
TGCGCCAGCAGCTTGCGGAGCGGGGGGTCGGTTGAGCAGTTCTTC
CASSLRSGGSVEQFF
>TRBV28|.|TRBJ1-1|.|15
TGTGCCAGCAGTGGAGGGATAGGGGGGAACACTGAAGCTTTCTTT
CASSGGIGGNTEAFF
>TRBV7-2|.|TRBJ1-1|few|15
TGTGCCAGCAGCTTAGGGCACGTATTTCTTCCTGAAGCTTTCTTT
CASSLGHVFLPEAFF
>TRBV7-2|.|TRBJ2-2|.|14
TGTGCCAGCAGCTTAATTGTGCCAAACGGGGAGCTGTTTTTT
CASSLIVPNGELFF
>TRBV4-3|.|TRBJ2-1|few|14
TGCGCCAGCAGCCAAGAGGGGTACGGGGGTGAGCAGTTCTTC
CASSQEGYGGEQFF
>TRBV20-1|.|TRBJ2-7|.|14
TGCAGTGCTAGATCTGGGCATAATACATACGAGCAGTACTTC
CSARSGHNTYEQYF
>TRBV30|.|TRBJ2-7|.|15
TGTGCCTGGAGTGTTCGGGGGTCCTATTCCTACGAGCAGTACTTC
CAWSVRGSYSYEQYF
>TRBV15|TRBD1|TRBJ1-3|.|15
TGTGCCACCAGCATCGACAGGGGTGACGGAAACACCATATATTTT
CATSIDRGDGNTIYF